These 32 T cell receptor beta chains originate from one sample sequenced in a study of beta chain features in type 1 diabetes. Study results and caveats: In every one of the four CD4+ subsets, TCRB CDR3s were moderately but significantly shorter in Type 1 diabetes patients.

Isolated RNA was reverse transcribed in full, so expressed TCRB transcripts were sequenced. The repertoire was sequenced with immunoSEQ multiplex PCR; TCRdb's copy has only in-frame clones and lacks some. There are 600,000 to 700,000 clones in the sample; around 12% occur only once, and roughly 0.11% lies in the top ten. Their cognate antigens are unknown. The sequenced sample consisted of naive CD4+ T cells from blood. Receptor source: a man aged 25-40 years with type 1 diabetes.

This clone showed up just a few times. The rearrangement joins TRBV27 to TRBJ2-3; the D is unclear. The CDR3 loop spans 12 amino acids. V was shortened by 3 bases and J by 6 bases, with 7 bases between the two germline ends. CDR1 is MNHEY, CDR2 SMNVEV, per germline (reference sequence). The CDR3 DNA sequence: TGTGCCAGCAGTTTCGCTGCGGATACGCAGTATTTT. Translating gives CASSFAADTQYF.

Points on this clone: This specimen includes other DNA sequences encoding the same CDR3. The chain joins TRBV6-6 to TRBJ2-7; D perhaps matches TRBD2 (7 bases). Looked up from germline, CDR1 is MNHNY and CDR2 is SVGAGI (reference sequence). The CDR3 spans 14 residues. The V end was cut by 0 bases, the J end by 3 bases, with 9 bases between. In DNA form, the CDR3 reads TGTGCCAGCAGTTACTCGAGGGGGGGCTACGAGCAGTACTTC. It specifies CASSYSRGGYEQYF.

V is TRBV4-3 and J is TRBJ2-2; D possibly matches TRBD1 or TRBD2 (5 bases each). The CDR3 is 17 residues long. V lost 0 bases to trimming and J lost 0 bases, with 11 bases between them. The germline CDR1 and CDR2 sequences are LGHNA and YSLEER. The DNA of the CDR3 is TGCGCCAGCAGCCAAGAGTACCAGGGAGCGAACACCGGGGAGCTGTTTTTT. As protein: CASSQEYQGANTGELFF.

This clone showed up just a few times. This sample also contains other DNA sequences that code for the same CDR3. This sequence joins TRBV10-3 and TRBJ1-2, with no clear D. The germline CDR1 and CDR2 sequences are ENHRY and SYGVKD. V was clipped by 0 bases and J by 4 bases, with 6 bases between them. This CDR3 spans 13 amino acids. CDR3 in DNA: TGTGCCATCAGTGAGTCGGGCTCCTATGGCTACACCTTC. It specifies CAISESGSYGYTF.

This clone was seen more than once but under ten times. The CDR3 here is CASGTDYGYTF. The CDR3 DNA reads as TGTGCCAGCGGGACGGACTATGGCTACACCTTC. The chain combines TRBV6-6 with TRBJ1-2; D possibly corresponds to TRBD1 (5 bases). The CDR3 covers 11 residues. Trimming left V 8 bases short and J 3 bases short, with 7 bases between. From germline, CDR1 is MNHNY and CDR2 SVGAGI (reference sequence).

The chain uses TRBV2 and TRBJ1-2; TRBD1 might be the D (5 bases). The CDR3 spans 13 residues. Trimming took 0 bases from V and 7 from J, leaving 9 bases between them. Looked up from germline, CDR1 is SNHLY and CDR2 is FYNNEI. The CDR3 region is CASSEASGRGYTF. CDR3 coding DNA: TGTGCCAGCAGTGAAGCATCAGGGCGTGGCTACACCTTC.

The J gene is TRBJ2-5, the V gene TRBV19; TRBD2 matches at 11 bases. V lost 6 bases and J lost 5; bases outside the gene matches: 5. The CDR3 has 14 amino acids. Per germline, CDR1 LNHDA and CDR2 SQIVND (reference sequence). The DNA for the CDR3 is TGTGCCAGTAGACTAGCGGGGGCCGGGGAGACCCAGTACTTC. Amino acids: CASRLAGAGETQYF.

This clone has only a few counts. V gene TRBV4-3 combines with J gene TRBJ2-7, with D possibly being TRBD2 (7 bases). CDR1 LGHNA and CDR2 YSLEER come from the germline V gene. V gave up 3 bases and J gave up 0 bases, with 12 bases separating them. The CDR3 runs to 15 residues. The CDR3 bases are TGCGCCAGCAGCCAGGGGGGGGCGAGCTCCTACGAGCAGTACTTC. It yields the protein CASSQGGASSYEQYF.

This sequence joins TRBV5-8 and TRBJ2-7, with 10 bases matching TRBD1. Germline assignment: CDR1 SGHTS and CDR2 YDEGEE. J lost 6 bases, V lost 3 bases, and 9 bases had no gene match. This CDR3 is 15 amino acids long. The CDR3 protein is CASSSTGGMASEQYF. The CDR3 DNA reads TGTGCCAGCAGCTCGACAGGGGGCATGGCCTCCGAGCAGTACTTC.

V usage is TRBV13 and J usage is TRBJ2-1, with TRBD1 matching over 8 bases. V trimming: 4 bases; J trimming: 6 bases; junction bases outside the gene matches: 11. Germline V lookup: CDR1 PRHDT, CDR2 FYEKMQ (reference sequence). There are 16 residues in the CDR3. CDR3 protein: CASSSPRDRFINEQFF. The CDR3 DNA reads TGTGCCAGCAGCTCTCCCCGGGACAGGTTCATCAATGAGCAGTTCTTC.

This clone was detected only a few times. The chain combines TRBV7-8 with TRBJ2-7; 7 nucleotides line up with TRBD1. Looked up from germline, CDR1 is SGHVS and CDR2 is FQNEAQ. V shed 5 bases and J 2 bases; nucleotides not matched to a gene: 6. This CDR3 has 14 amino acids. The chain's CDR3 is CASSPTGAPYEQYF. The CDR3 DNA sequence: TGTGCCAGCAGCCCAACAGGGGCGCCCTACGAGCAGTACTTC.

V and J are TRBV10-3 and TRBJ1-6; no reliable D call. The CDR3 covers 15 residues. The V end was cut by 5 bases, the J end by 6 bases, with 14 bases between. Germline lookup yields CDR1 ENHRY and CDR2 SYGVKD. This CDR3 reads CAISPGRVSNSPLHF. For the CDR3, the DNA is TGTGCCATCAGTCCTGGTAGGGTGAGTAATTCACCCCTCCACTTT.

This clone has just a few counts. The chain is built from TRBV7-2 and TRBJ1-5, with D possibly matching TRBD1 (6 bases). The CDR3 covers 15 residues. V dropped 1 base and J dropped 6 bases, with 13 bases sitting between them. CDR1 is SGHTA and CDR2 is FQGNSA in the germline V gene. CDR3 DNA sequence: TGTGCCAGCAGCTTAGTTTCGGCAGGGGTTCAGCCCCAGCATTTT. It specifies CASSLVSAGVQPQHF.

A few counts support this clone. This chain joins TRBV4-1 and TRBJ2-5, with D maybe TRBD2 (5 bases). The ends were cut back, 1 base at V and 2 bases at J, with 11 bases in the middle. The CDR3 covers 15 residues. From germline, CDR1 is MGHRA and CDR2 YSYEKL. The chain's CDR3 is CASSQVGVRQETQYF. The CDR3 DNA sequence: TGCGCCAGCAGCCAAGTCGGGGTCCGACAAGAGACCCAGTACTTC.

This clone appeared many times. The V gene is TRBV25-1, the J gene TRBJ1-5; D perhaps matches TRBD1 (5 bases). In germline, CDR1 is MGHDK, CDR2 SYGVNS. Trimming stripped 2 bases from V and 4 bases from J, with 6 bases between. The CDR3 has 13 residues. CDR3 region: CASSEGGNQPQHF. Here the CDR3 DNA reads TGTGCCAGCAGTGAAGGGGGGAATCAGCCCCAGCATTTT.

This chain links TRBV28 with TRBJ2-7; 9 positions match TRBD1. Germline trimming cut 4 bases from V and 1 base from J; bases unmatched to any gene: 2. The CDR3 has 14 residues. Looked up from germline, CDR1 is MDHEN and CDR2 is SYDVKM. The CDR3 reads CASSSGQGSYEQYF. The CDR3 DNA reads as TGTGCCAGCAGTTCGGGACAGGGTTCCTACGAGCAGTACTTC.

V usage is TRBV6-1 and J usage is TRBJ2-1, with 10 bases that match TRBD2. Germline lookup yields CDR1 MNHNS and CDR2 SASEGT. Trimming took 6 bases from V and 8 from J; bases not matched to a gene: 7. This CDR3 contains 14 residues. The DNA of the CDR3 is TGTGCCAGCAGGAAAATAGCGGGGGGTTATGAGCAGTTCTTC. It encodes CASRKIAGGYEQFF.

This clone was counted between two and nine times. V and J are TRBV27 and TRBJ1-6; D uncertain. This CDR3 is built from 15 residues. The germline gives CDR1 MNHEY, CDR2 SMNVEV (reference sequence). Trimming took 2 bases from V and 6 from J, leaving 11 bases between them. The CDR3 bases are TGTGCCAGCAGTTTAATGGGCAGAATTAATTCACCCCTCCACTTT. It encodes CASSLMGRINSPLHF.

This clone was detected a few times. This chain connects TRBV7-6 to TRBJ2-5; D unclear. Trimming removed 8 bases from V and 1 base from J, with 17 bases in between. Germline-derived CDR1 and CDR2 are SGHVS and FNYEAQ. The CDR3 extends over 15 amino acids. DNA of the CDR3: TGTGCCAGCGGATCCTTAGGAAGCCTCCAAGAGACCCAGTACTTC. It is translated as CASGSLGSLQETQYF. Variable domain in full (rest from reference TRBV7-6 and TRBJ2-5): GAGVSQSPRYKVTKRGQDVALRCDPISGHVSLYWYRQALGQGPEFLTYFNYEAQQDKSGLPNDRFSAERPEGSISTLTIQRTEQRDSAMYRCASGSLGSLQETQYFGPGTRLLVL.

V is TRBV7-2 and J is TRBJ2-3; no clear D. Germline V gene lookup returns CDR1 SGHTA and CDR2 FQGNSA. Trimming pared 3 bases from V and 0 bases from J, leaving 4 bases between. The CDR3 length is 13 residues. The CDR3 sequence: CASSFPSTDTQYF. The CDR3 DNA follows: TGTGCCAGCAGCTTTCCGAGCACAGATACGCAGTATTTT.

This clone was seen a handful of times. This chain joins TRBV7-9 and TRBJ2-5; the D is unclear. Germline V gives CDR1 SEHNR, CDR2 FQNEAQ (reference sequence). V was trimmed by 1 base and J by 7 bases, leaving 10 bases between them. The CDR3 loop spans 13 amino acids. The CDR3 loop reads CASSLGSGPTQYF. The CDR3 DNA reads as TGTGCCAGCAGCTTAGGGTCCGGACCGACCCAGTACTTC. Filled out from reference TRBV7-9 and TRBJ2-5, the complete variable domain reads DTGVSQNPRHKITKRGQNVTFRCDPISEHNRLYWYRQTLGQGPEFLTYFQNEAQLEKSRLLSDRFSAERPKGSFSTLEIQRTEQGDSAMYLCASSLGSGPTQYFGPGTRLLVL.

The V and J genes are TRBV15 and TRBJ2-3, with no clear D. V lost 0 bases, J lost 0 bases, and 10 bases lay in between. This CDR3 is 16 amino acids long. In germline, CDR1 is LNHNV, CDR2 YYDKDF (reference sequence). In nucleotides, the CDR3 is TGTGCCACCAGCAGAGAGAACCTGTTTAGCACAGATACGCAGTATTTT. Translation: CATSRENLFSTDTQYF.

Only a few counts were recorded for this clone. This chain joins TRBV9 and TRBJ2-5; 7 bases match TRBD2. This CDR3 is 12 amino acids long. The V and J ends lost 4 bases and 5 bases, in that order; junction bases with no gene match: 2. In germline, CDR1 is SGDLS, CDR2 YYNGEE. The CDR3 sequence is CASSPAGETQYF. The CDR3 nucleotides are TGTGCCAGCAGCCCAGCGGGGGAGACCCAGTACTTC.

Only a few counts were recorded for this clone. V and J are TRBV27 and TRBJ2-1; D gene uncertain. The CDR3 length is 14 residues. Between the trimmed V and J ends, which lost 2 bases and 6 bases, there was a span of 11 bases. The germline CDR1 and CDR2 sequences are MNHEY and SMNVEV (reference sequence). CDR3 coding DNA: TGTGCCAGCAGTTTACCTCGGAGACTCAATGAGCAGTTCTTC. Translation: CASSLPRRLNEQFF.

The V and J genes are TRBV14 and TRBJ1-2; D ambiguous. From germline, CDR1 is SGHDN and CDR2 FVKESK. With 4 bases removed from V and 9 bases from J, the gap between germline ends came to 12 bases. The CDR3 covers 12 residues. The CDR3 nucleotides read TGTGCCAGCAGCCCGTCACAAGGGAGCTACACCTTC. It encodes CASSPSQGSYTF.

V is TRBV28 and J is TRBJ2-1; D perhaps matches TRBD1 (6 bases). The CDR3 extends over 15 amino acids. From germline, CDR1 is MDHEN and CDR2 SYDVKM. The V end lost 7 bases, the J end lost 0 bases, and 13 bases lay between the germline ends. This CDR3 is CASIPDRSSYNEQFF. CDR3 coding DNA: TGTGCCAGCATACCGGACAGAAGCTCCTACAATGAGCAGTTCTTC.

The chain joins TRBV9 to TRBJ2-7; D remains unclear. V was clipped by 2 bases and J by 4 bases, with 13 bases between them. This CDR3 spans 14 amino acids. Germline CDR1 SGDLS, CDR2 YYNGEE. CDR3 region: CASSVRVGDYEQYF. The CDR3, as DNA: TGTGCCAGCAGCGTCCGGGTAGGAGATTACGAGCAGTACTTC.

This clone was detected a few times. V usage is TRBV6-6 and J usage is TRBJ1-3; D call uncertain. V lost 5 bases, J lost 0 bases, and 11 bases lay in between. The V gene's germline CDR1 is MNHNY and CDR2 SVGAGI (reference sequence). This CDR3 comprises 15 residues. CDR3 DNA: TGTGCCAGCAGTGTCGTACCGCTCTCTGGAAACACCATATATTTT. Translated, it gives CASSVVPLSGNTIYF.

This clone was seen a handful of times. The rearrangement links TRBV6-6 to TRBJ2-2; TRBD1 matches at 9 bases. The length of the CDR3 is 16 residues. J lost 6 bases, V lost 7 bases, and 12 bases had no gene match. Germline V lookup: CDR1 MNHNY, CDR2 SVGAGI (reference sequence). The CDR3, as DNA: TGTGCCAGCACCCCAACCGGGACAGGGCGTCCCGGGGAGCTGTTTTTT. It yields the protein CASTPTGTGRPGELFF.

This clone turned up a few times. V gene TRBV6-1 combines with J gene TRBJ1-5, with D unresolved. This CDR3 has 13 residues. The germline V gene has CDR1 MNHNS and CDR2 SASEGT. Trimming pared 4 bases from V and 3 bases from J, leaving 7 bases between. CDR3 sequence: CASSAEDNQPQHF. For the CDR3, the DNA is TGTGCCAGCAGTGCGGAGGACAATCAGCCCCAGCATTTT.

The rearrangement joins TRBV23-1 to TRBJ2-5; D may be TRBD2 (5 bases). TRBV23-1 is an ORF; its function is uncertain. V was pared by 0 bases and J by 5 bases, with 7 bases between. The CDR3 loop spans 13 amino acids. The DNA for the CDR3 is TGCGCCAGCAGTCAATCCCGGAGGGAGACCCAGTACTTC. It translates to CASSQSRRETQYF.

The chain links TRBV18 to TRBJ1-1; D gene ambiguous. Germline lookup yields CDR1 KGHSH and CDR2 LQKENI. V was shortened by 3 bases and J by 3 bases, with 14 bases between the two germline ends. The CDR3 loop spans 15 amino acids. The CDR3 DNA sequence: TGTGCCAGCTCACCTCGTGACGGTGAATACACTGAAGCTTTCTTT. This translates into CASSPRDGEYTEAFF. Filled out from reference TRBV18 and TRBJ1-1, the complete variable domain reads NAGVMQNPRHLVRRRGQEARLRCSPMKGHSHVYWYRQLPEEGLKFMVYLQKENIIDESGMPKERFSAEFPKEGPSILRIQQVVRGDSAAYFCASSPRDGEYTEAFFGQGTRLTVV.